What follows is one T cell receptor beta chain and its context. The data are from a study of blood T cell repertoires in COVID-19. The method was immunoSEQ multiplex PCR; TCRdb's version includes in-frame clones alone and lacks a portion of them. The sample includes approximately 160,000 clones, 75% to 90% seen only once; the top ten take about 10%. The germline CDR1 and CDR2 sequences are SGHRS and YFSETQ. V was pared by 4 bases and J by 1 base, with 9 bases between. This CDR3 has 13 amino acids. The chain is built from TRBV5-1 and TRBJ2-7; D gene uncertain. The source material was peripheral blood. The clonotype was recovered from an elderly woman with active or convalescent COVID-19. The CDR3 spells CASSPAQSYEQYF. The CDR3 DNA reads as TGCGCCAGCAGCCCGGCACAGTCCTACGAGCAGTACTTC. The full variable domain, rest sourced from reference TRBV5-1 and TRBJ2-7, is KAGVTQTPRYLIKTRGQQVTLSCSPISGHRSVSWYQQTPGQGLQFLFEYFSETQRNKGNFPGRFSGRQFSNSRSEMNVSTLELGDSALYLCASSPAQSYEQYFGPGTRLTVT.